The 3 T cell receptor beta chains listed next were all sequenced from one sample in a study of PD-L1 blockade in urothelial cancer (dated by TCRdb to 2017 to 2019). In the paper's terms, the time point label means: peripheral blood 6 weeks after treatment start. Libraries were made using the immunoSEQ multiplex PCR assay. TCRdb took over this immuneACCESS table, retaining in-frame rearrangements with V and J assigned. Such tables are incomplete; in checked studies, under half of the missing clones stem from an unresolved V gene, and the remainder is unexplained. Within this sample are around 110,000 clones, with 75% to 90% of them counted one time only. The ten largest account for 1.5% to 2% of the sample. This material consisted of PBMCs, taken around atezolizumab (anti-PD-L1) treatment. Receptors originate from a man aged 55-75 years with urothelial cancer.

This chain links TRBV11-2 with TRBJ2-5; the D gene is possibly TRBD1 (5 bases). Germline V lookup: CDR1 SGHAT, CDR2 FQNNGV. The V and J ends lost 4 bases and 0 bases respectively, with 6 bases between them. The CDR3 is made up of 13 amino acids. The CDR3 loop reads CASSSGYQETQYF. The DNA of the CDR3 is TGTGCCAGCAGCTCAGGGTACCAAGAGACCCAGTACTTC.

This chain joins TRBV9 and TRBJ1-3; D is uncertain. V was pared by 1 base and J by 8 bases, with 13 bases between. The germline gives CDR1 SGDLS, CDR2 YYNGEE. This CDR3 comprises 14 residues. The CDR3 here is CASSVLAVWDTIYF. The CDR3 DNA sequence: TGTGCCAGCAGCGTACTAGCAGTCTGGGACACCATATATTTT.

The CDR3 DNA sequence: TGTGCCAGCAGCCAAGTCGAAACAGGACGCTATGGCTACACCTTC. The encoded protein is CASSQVETGRYGYTF. The chain carries TRBV4-2 and TRBJ1-2, with D possibly TRBD1 on 5 matching bases. The germline V gene encodes CDR1 LGHNA and CDR2 YNFKEQ. There are 15 residues in the CDR3. Between the trimmed V and J ends, which lost 1 base and 4 bases, there was a span of 13 bases.